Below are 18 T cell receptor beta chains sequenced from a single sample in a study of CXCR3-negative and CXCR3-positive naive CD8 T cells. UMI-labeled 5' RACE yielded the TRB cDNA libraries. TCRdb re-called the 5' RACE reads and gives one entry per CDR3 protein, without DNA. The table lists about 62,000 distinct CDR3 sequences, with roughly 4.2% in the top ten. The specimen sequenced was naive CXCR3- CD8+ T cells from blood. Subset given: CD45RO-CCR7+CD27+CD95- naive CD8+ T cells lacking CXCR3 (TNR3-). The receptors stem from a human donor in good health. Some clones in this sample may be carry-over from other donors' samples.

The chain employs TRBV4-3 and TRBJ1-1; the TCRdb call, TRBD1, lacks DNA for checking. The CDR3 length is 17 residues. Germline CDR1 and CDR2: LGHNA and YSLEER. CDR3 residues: CASSQDRIGQLNTEAFF.

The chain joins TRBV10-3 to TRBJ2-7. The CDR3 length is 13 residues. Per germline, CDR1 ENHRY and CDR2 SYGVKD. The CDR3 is CAIRSLGSYEQYF.

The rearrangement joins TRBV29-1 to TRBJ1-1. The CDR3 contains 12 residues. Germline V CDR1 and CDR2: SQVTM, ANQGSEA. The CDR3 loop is CSVGRMNTEAFF.

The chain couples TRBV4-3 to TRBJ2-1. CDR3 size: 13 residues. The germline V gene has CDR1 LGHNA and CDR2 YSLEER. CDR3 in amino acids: CASSQDPGGEQFF.

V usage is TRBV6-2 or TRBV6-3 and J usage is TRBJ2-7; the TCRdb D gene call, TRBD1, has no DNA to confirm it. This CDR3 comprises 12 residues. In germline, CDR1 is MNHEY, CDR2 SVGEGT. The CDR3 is CASTRGVYEQYF.

The chain's CDR3 is CASSYRHLNTEAFF. The chain has TRBV6-5 and TRBJ1-1. Germline values: CDR1 MNHEY, CDR2 SVGAGI. The CDR3 is 14 residues long.

The CDR3 is CASAVAGEAKNIQYF. This chain joins TRBV28 and TRBJ2-4; no DNA is available, so the TRBD2 call from TCRdb remains unchecked. This CDR3 is 15 amino acids long. Germline V CDR1 and CDR2: MDHEN, SYDVKM.

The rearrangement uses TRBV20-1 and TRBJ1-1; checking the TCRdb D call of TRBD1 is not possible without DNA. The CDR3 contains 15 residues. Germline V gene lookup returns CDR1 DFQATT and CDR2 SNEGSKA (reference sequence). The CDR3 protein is CSAGQGANMNTEAFF.

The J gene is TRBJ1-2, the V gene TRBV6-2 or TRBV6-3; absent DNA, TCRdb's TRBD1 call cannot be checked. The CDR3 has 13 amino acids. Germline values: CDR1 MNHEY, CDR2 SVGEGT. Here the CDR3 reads CASRPRQGDGYTF.

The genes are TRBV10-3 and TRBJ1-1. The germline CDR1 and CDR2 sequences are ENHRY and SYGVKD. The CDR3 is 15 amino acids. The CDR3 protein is CAISESWVGGYEAFF.

CDR3 in amino acids: CSVEFTGQGSYEQYF. The rearrangement joins TRBV29-1 to TRBJ2-7; TCRdb outputs TRBD1, but without DNA this stays unchecked. Per the germline V gene, CDR1 is SQVTM and CDR2 is ANQGSEA. This CDR3 is built from 15 residues.

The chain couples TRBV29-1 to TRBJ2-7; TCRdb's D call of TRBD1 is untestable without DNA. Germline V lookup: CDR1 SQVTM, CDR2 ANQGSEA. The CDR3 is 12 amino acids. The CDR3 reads CSATGGPYEQYF.

CDR3 amino acids: CATSAQTGSNAGELFF. The rearrangement uses TRBV24-1 and TRBJ2-2; TCRdb names TRBD1, which stays unverified in the absence of DNA. CDR3 length: 16 amino acids. Germline CDR1 and CDR2: KGHDR and SFDVKD.

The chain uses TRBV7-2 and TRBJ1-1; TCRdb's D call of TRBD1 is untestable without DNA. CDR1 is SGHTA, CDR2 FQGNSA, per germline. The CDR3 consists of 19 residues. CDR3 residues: CASSRAARTGLIWNTEAFF.

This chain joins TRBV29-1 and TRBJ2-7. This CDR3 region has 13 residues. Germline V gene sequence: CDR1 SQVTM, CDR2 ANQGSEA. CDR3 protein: CSVDLPDGYEQYF.

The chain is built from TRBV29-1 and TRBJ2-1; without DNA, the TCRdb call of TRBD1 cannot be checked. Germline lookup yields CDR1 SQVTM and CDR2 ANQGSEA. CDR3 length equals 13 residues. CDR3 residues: CSVEVPPTNEQFF.

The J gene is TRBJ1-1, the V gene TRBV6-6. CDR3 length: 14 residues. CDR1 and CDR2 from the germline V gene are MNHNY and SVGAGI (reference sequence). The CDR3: CASSYSDRYSEAFF.

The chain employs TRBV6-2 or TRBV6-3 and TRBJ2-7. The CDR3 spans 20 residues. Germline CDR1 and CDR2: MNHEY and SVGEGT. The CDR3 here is CASSYSRVRSYGENLYEQYF.